The 20 T cell receptor beta chains reported below all come from one sample, sequenced in a study of regulatory T cells in long-lasting Graves disease. Building the TCR beta libraries relied on iRepertoire HTBI primers, and CDR3 regions underwent Arm-PCR. TCRdb used MiXCR to reprocess the multiplex PCR reads, holding one entry per CDR3 protein. The sample records around 250,000 distinct CDR3 sequences, 15% to 20% being singletons. Time point specified: newly diagnosed GD, antithyroid drugs for less than 3 months. Extracted PBMC RNA gave rise to the TCR library. The data were also submitted as part of a second study, on T cells in Graves' hyperthyroidism and ophthalmopathy.

The sample was peripheral blood mononuclear cells (PBMCs), taken at new diagnosis, from a patient treated with antithyroid drugs. Every receptor here comes from a woman aged 25 to 45 with Graves disease.

Regarding this clonotype: A far larger clone differs by one base, so this is likely a read error. V and J are TRBV5-1 and TRBJ2-4; no clear D gene. Trimming removed 4 bases from V and 15 bases from J, with 23 bases in between. The length of the CDR3 is 14 residues. Germline lookup yields CDR1 SGHRS and CDR2 YFSETQ. The CDR3 bases are TGCGCCAGCAGCCCTCTTCGAATAACAGAGACCCGGTACTTC. Protein product: CASSPLRITETRYF.

This clonotype was picked up a small number of times. V gene TRBV3-1 combines with J gene TRBJ2-2; possibly TRBD2 for D (7 bases). Looked up from germline, CDR1 is LGHDT and CDR2 is YNNKEL (reference sequence). With 8 bases removed from V and 1 base from J, the gap between germline ends came to 14 bases. The CDR3 is 15 residues long. The CDR3: CASRYREGNTGELFF. The CDR3 DNA is TGTGCCAGCCGCTACAGGGAGGGGAACACCGGGGAGCTGTTTTTT.

This clonotype was detected a few times. This may be a read error, as it is one base from a much larger clone. The V call is TRBV18, the J call TRBJ1-6; unclear D gene. Germline V gene data show CDR1 as KGHSH and CDR2 as LQKENI. Trimming left V 11 bases short and J 5 bases short, with 16 bases between. The CDR3 is made up of 14 amino acids. The CDR3 DNA sequence: TGTGCCGGTTCCTGGGGTCCAGATAATTCACCCCTCCACTTT. Its protein is CAGSWGPDNSPLHF.

This clonotype appeared many times. The chain is built from TRBV28 and TRBJ1-3, with D uncertain. CDR1 and CDR2 (germline): MDHEN, SYDVKM. V was shortened by 8 bases and J by 6 bases, with 17 bases between the two germline ends. The CDR3 is 14 residues long. The CDR3 DNA is TGTGCCAGCTCGCCACCGCGGAGTTCAAACACCATATATTTT. This sequence encodes CASSPPRSSNTIYF.

This clonotype has a count of ten or more. The rearrangement uses TRBV19 and TRBJ1-2; 10 bases are shared with TRBD1. Trimming at V came to 7 bases and at J to 2 bases, leaving 4 bases not matched to a gene. Looked up from germline, CDR1 is LNHDA and CDR2 is SQIVND (reference sequence). The CDR3 spans 14 residues. The DNA of the CDR3 is TGTGCCAGTAATGCGGGACAGGGGAACTATGGCTACACCTTC. Its translation: CASNAGQGNYGYTF.

This chain links TRBV5-5 with TRBJ2-7; tentatively, D is TRBD1 (6 bases). The V end was cut by 5 bases, the J end by 2 bases, with 11 bases between. This CDR3 has 13 residues. Germline V lookup: CDR1 SGHKS, CDR2 YYEKEE (reference sequence). CDR3 coding DNA: TGTGCCAGCAGACGACAGGCAGCCTACGAGCAGTACTTC. It translates to CASRRQAAYEQYF.

Many counts were recorded for this clonotype. The chain employs TRBV20-1 and TRBJ2-1; 12 bases map to TRBD2. This CDR3 contains 15 residues. Germline CDR1 DFQATT, CDR2 SNEGSKA (reference sequence). V dropped 6 bases and J dropped 3; count of bases not matched to a gene: 6. The CDR3 nucleotides read TGCAGTGCCGCGACTAGCGGGGGCCACTACAATGAGCAGTTCTTC. As protein: CSAATSGGHYNEQFF.

In this sample, this clonotype turned up many times. This chain uses TRBV20-1 with TRBJ2-7, with 10 bases aligning to TRBD1. V shed 5 bases and J 5 bases; nucleotides not matched to a gene: 12. The CDR3 has 15 amino acids. Germline CDR1 and CDR2: DFQATT and SNEGSKA (reference sequence). CDR3 in amino acids: CSAFGGDRGLHEQYF. The CDR3 bases are TGCAGTGCTTTTGGGGGGGACAGGGGCTTGCACGAGCAGTACTTC.

A few counts support this clonotype. The chain couples TRBV4-2 to TRBJ1-3; D ambiguous. In germline, CDR1 is LGHNA, CDR2 YNFKEQ. V lost 2 bases and J lost 1, with 3 bases in between. The CDR3 totals 13 residues. CDR3 loop: CASSQTSGNTIYF. The DNA of the CDR3 is TGTGCCAGCAGCCAAACTTCTGGAAACACCATATATTTT.

This sequence joins TRBV15 and TRBJ2-1; tentatively, D is TRBD2 (5 bases). The CDR3 length is 13 residues. Germline V gives CDR1 LNHNV, CDR2 YYDKDF (reference sequence). V gave up 8 bases and J gave up 2 bases, with 10 bases separating them. The DNA of the CDR3 is TGTGCCACCCAAGCGGAGACCTACAATGAGCAGTTCTTC. The encoded protein is CATQAETYNEQFF.

Many counts were recorded for this clonotype. The CDR3 DNA reads as TGCGCCAGCAGCTCCTTCGTTGGTCAGGGGGCCTACGAGCAGTACTTC. It codes for CASSSFVGQGAYEQYF. The V and J genes are TRBV5-1 and TRBJ2-7; the match to TRBD1 covers 7 bases. The V gene end was trimmed by 3 bases and the J gene end by 2 bases; junction bases not matched to a gene: 11. The germline CDR1 and CDR2 sequences are SGHRS and YFSETQ. The CDR3 runs to 16 residues.

The sample holds many counts of this clonotype. The chain combines TRBV7-9 with TRBJ1-6; D gene uncertain. The CDR3 length is 16 residues. V shed 1 base and J shed 4 bases, with 11 bases lying between them. The germline CDR1 and CDR2 sequences are SEHNR and FQNEAQ (reference sequence). CDR3 bases: TGTGCCAGCAGCTTAGAAGGGCATCATTATAATTCACCCCTCCACTTT. Translation: CASSLEGHHYNSPLHF.

The chain combines TRBV6-4 with TRBJ1-5, with D uncertain. CDR3 length: 15 amino acids. Trimming pared 3 bases from V and 0 bases from J, leaving 9 bases between. Germline CDR1 is MRHNA and CDR2 is SNTAGT. Here the CDR3 DNA reads TGTGCCAGCAGTGAAAGTACTTATAGCAATCAGCCCCAGCATTTT. It specifies CASSESTYSNQPQHF.

The sample holds many counts of this clonotype. The genes are TRBV20-1 and TRBJ1-5; D is ambiguous. Looked up from germline, CDR1 is DFQATT and CDR2 is SNEGSKA (reference sequence). Trimming left V 5 bases short and J 3 bases short, with 20 bases between. The CDR3 runs to 16 residues. The CDR3 coding sequence is TGCAGTGCTCCCCCCTTAGGGCCAGGAGCCAATCAGCCCCAGCATTTT. Translated: CSAPPLGPGANQPQHF.

This clonotype was recorded many times. V usage is TRBV20-1 and J usage is TRBJ1-1; weak D call: TRBD1 (6 bases). CDR3 length: 15 residues. The V end was cut by 6 bases, the J end by 3 bases, with 20 bases between. Looked up from germline, CDR1 is DFQATT and CDR2 is SNEGSKA (reference sequence). The CDR3 region has the DNA TGCAGTGCCAAGAGGGGGGAACGGGCGGACACTGAAGCTTTCTTT. Translated, it gives CSAKRGERADTEAFF.

The V and J genes are TRBV7-8 and TRBJ2-1; D is possibly TRBD2 (6 bases). CDR1 SGHVS and CDR2 FQNEAQ come from the germline V gene. Trimming pared 1 base from V and 6 bases from J, leaving 13 bases between. The CDR3 contains 15 residues. The CDR3 reads CASSLGGVGLNEQFF. In DNA, the CDR3 is TGTGCCAGCAGCTTAGGGGGGGTTGGCCTCAATGAGCAGTTCTTC.

The table lists this clonotype with many counts. V gene TRBV20-1 combines with J gene TRBJ1-5, with no clear D. The germline V gene has CDR1 DFQATT and CDR2 SNEGSKA (reference sequence). V lost 2 bases to trimming and J lost 9 bases, with 14 bases between them. The CDR3 totals 13 residues. As DNA, the CDR3 is TGCAGTGCTAGACCTAGTGGCGCATGGCCCCAGCATTTT. Residues: CSARPSGAWPQHF.

At least ten counts were recorded for this clonotype. This rearrangement joins TRBV20-1 to TRBJ2-7; D is tentatively TRBD1 or TRBD2 (5 bases each). V was pared by 5 bases and J by 2 bases, with 16 bases between. CDR1 is DFQATT, CDR2 SNEGSKA, per germline (reference sequence). The CDR3 contains 14 residues. The CDR3 DNA follows: TGCAGTGCTTCTCCCCCCGGGGACGCCTACGAGCAGTACTTC. It translates to CSASPPGDAYEQYF.

The chain combines TRBV2 with TRBJ1-5, with 7 bases lining up with TRBD1. Looked up from germline, CDR1 is SNHLY and CDR2 is FYNNEI. The V segment lost 4 bases and the J segment 0 bases; nucleotides outside the gene matches: 3. The CDR3 extends over 15 amino acids. The CDR3 loop is CASSGQGNSNQPQHF. The CDR3 DNA is TGTGCCAGCAGTGGACAGGGAAATAGCAATCAGCCCCAGCATTTT.

There are many counts of this clonotype. At one end the junction does not follow the germline gene, possibly because of a read error. The rearrangement joins TRBV3-1 to TRBJ1-2, with 8 bases fitting TRBD1. From germline, CDR1 is LGHDT and CDR2 YNNKEL (reference sequence). The CDR3 sequence is 15 residues long. CDR3 residues: CASSKPGQANYGYTF. The CDR3 DNA reads as TGTGCCAGCAGCAAACCGGGACAGGCTAATTATGGCTACACCTTC.